The text below deals with one T cell receptor (beta chain). This clone was observed a handful of times. There is no known antigen for this receptor. No much larger clone is present one base from it, and per-base qualities are unavailable. The donors were included in the validation cohort of roughly 120 subjects, a group kept apart from the approximately 690-subject first cohort. The library was prepared using the immunoSEQ multiplex PCR assay. As for the authors' bioinformatics: A statistical classification framework was built to diagnose cytomegalovirus status from the catalog of TCR beta chain sequences. This immuneACCESS table, as held by TCRdb, lists in-frame sequences with V and J called but not all clones. Of the missing ones, under half trace to an unresolved V gene in checked studies; the others have no known cause. Clone size and the V and J calls come from that table; the DNA yielded D and trimming. The sample records around 74,000 clones, 70% to 90% of which are singletons. The top ten clones comprise about 3% of the sample.

CDR1 and CDR2, looked up from the germline V gene, are KGHSH and LQKENI. The CDR3 contains 14 residues, cysteine and phenylalanine counted. This entry keeps only the CDR3 DNA: 42 bases, framed from base 1. The junction carries 8 bases between V and J, which are trimmed by 0 bases and 4 bases respectively. The sample belongs to a study of cytomegalovirus exposure and HLA in healthy donors (dated by TCRdb to about 2017). About the investigation overall: A later analysis indicated that the 90 to 150 validation repertoires were generated on the platform also employed for the roughly 720 repertoires of the first cohort. High-throughput TCR immunosequencing, statistical association of individual TCRs with disease status, and machine learning were combined to predict cytomegalovirus infection status. The study was designed to test whether signatures of past pathogen exposure could be identified by cataloging public T cell receptors. In addition to the first cohort of 666 subjects, a separate validation cohort of 130 or so different subjects was used.

Broad study findings and their caveats: A few of the identified cytomegalovirus-associated TCR beta chains were confirmed in vitro to be specific for cytomegalovirus antigens. According to the authors, the approach could potentially be generalized to other disease states and immunological phenotypes. In a later analysis, TCRs clustered in the first cohort were found to also tend to co-occur in the roughly 120 validation repertoires, with approximately 95% of cluster scores above 0. The study gave a list of 150 to 200 TCR beta chains associated with cytomegalovirus. While some public TCRs were present in many individuals, most TCR sequences turned up only very rarely across donors. A later analysis lacked HLA typing for the validation cohort, so it scored co-occurrence in that cohort across all 130 or so repertoires. The classifier was reported to diagnose cytomegalovirus status with high specificity and sensitivity in both the original and validation cohorts.

Recombination connected TRBV18 to TRBJ2-3; the D gene cannot be resolved reliably. Sequencing was performed on PBMCs. The clonotype comes from a young man in good health and CMV-seronegative. The CDR3 protein sequence reads: CASSPPSVSDTQYF. The DNA sequence is TGTGCCAGCTCACCACCTAGTGTATCAGATACGCAGTATTTT.